The 18 T cell receptor beta chains below all came from one sample that was sequenced in a study of T cells in Graves' hyperthyroidism and ophthalmopathy. Amplification of TCR beta CDR3 regions used RNA as the template. When the TCR CDR3 underwent first-round RT-PCR, the HTBI primer set was used. TCRdb analysed the multiplex PCR reads with MiXCR anew, one entry per CDR3 protein. The data contain around 690,000 distinct CDR3 sequences, 15% to 20% of them singletons. The sample was blood. These receptors were taken from a man in his fifties with Graves' hyperthyroidism.

This rearrangement joins TRBV9 to TRBJ2-1; tentative D call: TRBD2 (5 bases). Germline assignment: CDR1 SGDLS and CDR2 YYNGEE. This CDR3 comprises 15 residues. The ends were cut back, 0 bases at V and 7 bases at J, with 14 bases in the middle. Here the CDR3 reads CASSVDGNGLNEQFF. CDR3 in DNA: TGTGCCAGCAGCGTAGACGGGAACGGTTTGAATGAGCAGTTCTTC.

V is TRBV19 and J is TRBJ2-3; 8 nucleotides align to TRBD2. With V trimmed by 5 bases and J by 6 bases, 7 bases remained unmatched. CDR3 length equals 14 residues. The germline CDR1 and CDR2 sequences are LNHDA and SQIVND (reference sequence). The CDR3, as DNA: TGTGCCAGTAGTCCCTACCCGGGGGGGGATACGCAGTATTTT. Amino acid sequence: CASSPYPGGDTQYF.

The V gene is TRBV5-1, the J gene TRBJ1-1; D remains ambiguous. The CDR3 contains 13 residues. The germline gives CDR1 SGHRS, CDR2 YFSETQ. Trimming stripped 4 bases from V and 4 bases from J, with 11 bases between. CDR3 protein: CASSRVRGTEAFF. In DNA form, the CDR3 reads TGCGCCAGCAGCCGGGTCCGGGGCACTGAAGCTTTCTTT.

At least ten counts were recorded for this clonotype. The chain is built from TRBV6-1 and TRBJ2-1, with D perhaps TRBD1 (5 bases). The length of the CDR3 is 13 residues. V lost 8 bases to trimming and J lost 7 bases, with 15 bases between them. Germline V gene sequence: CDR1 MNHNS, CDR2 SASEGT. In nucleotides, the CDR3 is TGTGCCAGCTGGATCTCCCCAGGGAATGAGCAGTTCTTC. This gives the protein CASWISPGNEQFF.

The rearrangement joins TRBV9 to TRBJ1-6; D is unresolved. The V and J ends lost 4 bases and 10 bases respectively, with 9 bases between them. This CDR3 is built from 12 residues. Germline V CDR1 and CDR2: SGDLS, YYNGEE. CDR3 in DNA: TGTGCCAGCAGCAGTAACAAGTCACCCCTCCACTTT. Translating gives CASSSNKSPLHF.

This sequence joins TRBV2 and TRBJ1-5, with no clear D. Trimming shortened V by 8 bases and J by 10 bases, and 12 bases separated the two germline ends. CDR3 length: 11 amino acids. Germline-derived CDR1 and CDR2 are SNHLY and FYNNEI. The CDR3 loop is CASDKGEPQHF. The CDR3 nucleotides are TGTGCCAGCGACAAAGGAGAACCCCAGCATTTT. Complete variable domain (other parts from reference TRBV2 and TRBJ1-5): EPEVTQTPSHQVTQMGQEVILRCVPISNHLYFYWYRQILGQKVEFLVSFYNNEISEKSEIFDDQFSVERPDGSNFTLKIRSTKLEDSAMYFCASDKGEPQHFGDGTRLSIL.

The chain recombines TRBV9 with TRBJ1-6, with D possibly matching TRBD1 (6 bases). The germline V gene has CDR1 SGDLS and CDR2 YYNGEE. This CDR3 region has 17 residues. Trimming cost V 0 bases and J 8 bases, with 18 bases left between them. This CDR3 reads CASSVGGGPTSYSPLHF. The DNA of the CDR3 is TGTGCCAGCAGCGTAGGCGGGGGGCCTACATCCTATTCACCCCTCCACTTT.

The chain carries TRBV9 and TRBJ1-4; 8 nucleotides align to TRBD1. Trimming cost V 3 bases and J 10 bases; bases outside gene matches: 5. The CDR3 is 13 amino acids. The germline V gene has CDR1 SGDLS and CDR2 YYNGEE. As DNA, the CDR3 is TGTGCCAGCAGCGGACAGGGGCCAGGAAAACTGTTTTTT. Protein product: CASSGQGPGKLFF.

In its sample, this clonotype was seen many times. J is TRBJ1-5 and V is TRBV28; D is undetermined. V shed 3 bases and J shed 2 bases, with 11 bases lying between them. The CDR3 is 15 residues long. Looked up from germline, CDR1 is MDHEN and CDR2 is SYDVKM. Here the CDR3 DNA reads TGTGCCAGCAGTTTCGAATACCCTGGCAATCAGCCCCAGCATTTT. It codes for CASSFEYPGNQPQHF.

CDR3 nucleotide sequence: TGTGCCAGCAGTACCCCCCCGGGATTAGTATACTTC. This sequence encodes CASSTPPGLVYF. The chain links TRBV6-2 or TRBV6-3 to TRBJ2-5; possible D gene TRBD2, 5 bases. This CDR3 spans 12 amino acids. Germline loops: CDR1 MNHEY, CDR2 SVGEGT. V was clipped by 5 bases and J by 14 bases, with 18 bases between them.

This chain connects TRBV15 to TRBJ2-3, with 11 bases identical to TRBD2. J was trimmed by 1 base and V by 9 bases; bases with no gene match: 6. CDR3 length: 15 residues. Germline-derived CDR1 and CDR2 are LNHNV and YYDKDF (reference sequence). The DNA of the CDR3 is TGTGCCACAAAACTAGCGGGAGAGGGCACAGATACGCAGTATTTT. This translates into CATKLAGEGTDTQYF.

This chain uses TRBV2 with TRBJ1-1, with TRBD1 matching 7 bases. Losses at the gene ends were 4 bases for V and 5 bases for J; bases not matched to a gene: 7. CDR3 length equals 14 residues. Germline CDR1 and CDR2: SNHLY and FYNNEI. The CDR3 DNA sequence: TGTGCCAGCAGTGCGGTCAGGGGGGGGACTGAAGCTTTCTTT. It encodes CASSAVRGGTEAFF.

The gene calls are TRBV28 and TRBJ2-6; D possibly corresponds to TRBD1 (5 bases). V was pared by 3 bases and J by 1 base, with 13 bases between. This CDR3 has 17 residues. Per germline, CDR1 MDHEN and CDR2 SYDVKM. CDR3 bases: TGTGCCAGCAGTTTTTGGCAGGGCGATTCTGGGGCCAACGTCCTGACTTTC. Translated, it gives CASSFWQGDSGANVLTF.

J is TRBJ1-5 and V is TRBV19; D is ambiguous. Germline CDR1 reads LNHDA; CDR2 reads SQIVND (reference sequence). Trimming removed 1 base at V and 12 bases at J, with 7 bases between. The CDR3 runs 11 residues. CDR3 nucleotides: TGTGCCAGTAGTATAGGAGGATTCCAGCATTTT. It codes for CASSIGGFQHF.

For the CDR3, the DNA is TGTGCCAGCAGCCTAAACCGGAACCCGGCAGATACGCAGTATTTT. Its protein product is CASSLNRNPADTQYF. The chain joins TRBV13 to TRBJ2-3, with D hard to call. This CDR3 is 15 amino acids long. Germline CDR1 and CDR2: PRHDT and FYEKMQ (reference sequence). The V end was cut by 5 bases, the J end by 4 bases, with 16 bases between.

This clonotype appeared a few times. The chain combines TRBV12-3 or TRBV12-4 with TRBJ2-1, with 13 bases aligning to TRBD2. The CDR3 has 15 amino acids. V gave up 4 bases and J gave up 9 bases; unmatched junction bases: 6. The CDR3 protein is CASSWGGTSGTEQFF. CDR3 bases: TGTGCCAGCAGTTGGGGCGGGACTAGCGGGACTGAGCAGTTCTTC.

The V gene is TRBV6-1, the J gene TRBJ2-2; possible D gene TRBD1, 5 bases. The V gene's germline CDR1 is MNHNS and CDR2 SASEGT. The CDR3 runs 14 residues. V lost 2 bases to trimming and J lost 6 bases, with 10 bases between them. This CDR3 reads CASSEFGAAGELFF. The CDR3 region has the DNA TGTGCCAGCAGTGAATTTGGGGCCGCCGGGGAGCTGTTTTTT.

The rearrangement joins TRBV5-6 to TRBJ1-1; D is uncertain. CDR1 and CDR2 from the germline V gene are SGHDT and YYEEEE. The CDR3 sequence is 15 residues long. Trimming took 2 bases from V and 2 from J, leaving 13 bases between them. CDR3 region: CASSLMRETNTEAFF. Written as DNA, the CDR3 is TGTGCCAGCAGCTTAATGAGGGAGACCAACACTGAAGCTTTCTTT.